Below, 3 T cell receptor beta chains from the same sample are listed, as sequenced in a study of control samples from healthy donors and cancer patients. This table comes from immunoSEQ multiplex PCR, and its TCRdb copy is limited to in-frame clones, with some not included. The sample yields 130,000 to 150,000 clones, more than 90% seen once. The sample consisted of blood. The source is a man aged 30-40 years in good health.

The rearrangement uses TRBV11-2 and TRBJ2-7, with a weak D call TRBD1 (6 bases). Trimming pared 2 bases from V and 2 bases from J, leaving 13 bases between. Germline CDR1 SGHAT, CDR2 FQNNGV. The CDR3 runs to 15 residues. The CDR3 reads CASSLIPGQAYEQYF. The CDR3 DNA is TGTGCCAGCAGCTTAATTCCGGGACAAGCCTACGAGCAGTACTTC.

In this sample, this clone turned up once. This sequence joins TRBV25-1 and TRBJ1-4; possible D gene TRBD1, 6 bases. Deletions cut 6 bases from V and 3 bases from J, with 8 bases between. Germline CDR1 MGHDK, CDR2 SYGVNS. The CDR3 is made up of 13 amino acids. CDR3 DNA sequence: TGTGCCAGCAGACAGGGAGCTAATGAAAAACTGTTTTTT. Encoded protein: CASRQGANEKLFF. Full variable domain (remainder filled in from reference TRBV25-1 and TRBJ1-4): EADIYQTPRYLVIGTGKKITLECSQTMGHDKMYWYQQDPGMELHLIHYSYGVNSTEKGDLSSESTVSRIRTEHFPLTLESARPSHTSQYLCASRQGANEKLFFGSGTQLSVL.

This chain links TRBV11-2 with TRBJ2-5; tentatively, D is TRBD1 (6 bases). The CDR3 has 15 residues. V was pared by 0 bases and J by 2 bases, with 10 bases between. Per the germline V gene, CDR1 is SGHAT and CDR2 is FQNNGV. CDR3 in DNA: TGTGCCAGCAGCTTAGACAGGGGATCACAAGAGACCCAGTACTTC. Amino acids: CASSLDRGSQETQYF.